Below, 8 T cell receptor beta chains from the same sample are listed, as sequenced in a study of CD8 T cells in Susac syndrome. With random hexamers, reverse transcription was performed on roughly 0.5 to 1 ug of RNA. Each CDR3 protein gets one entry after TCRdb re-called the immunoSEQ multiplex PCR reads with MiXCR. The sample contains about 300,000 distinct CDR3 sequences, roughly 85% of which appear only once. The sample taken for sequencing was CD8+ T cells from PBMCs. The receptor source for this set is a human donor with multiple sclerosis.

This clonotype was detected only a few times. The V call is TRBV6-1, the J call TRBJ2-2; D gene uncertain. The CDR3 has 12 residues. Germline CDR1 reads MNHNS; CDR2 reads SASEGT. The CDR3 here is CGIGQNTGELFF. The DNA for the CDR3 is TGTGGTATCGGGCAGAACACCGGGGAGCTGTTTTTT.

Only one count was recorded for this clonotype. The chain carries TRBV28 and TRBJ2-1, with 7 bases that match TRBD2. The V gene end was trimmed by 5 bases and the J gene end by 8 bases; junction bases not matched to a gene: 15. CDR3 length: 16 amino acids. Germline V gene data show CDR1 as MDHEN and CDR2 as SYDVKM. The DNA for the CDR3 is TGTGCCAGCAGTAATTTCCCCAGGCGGGAGCGGGATGAGCAGTTCTTC. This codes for CASSNFPRRERDEQFF.

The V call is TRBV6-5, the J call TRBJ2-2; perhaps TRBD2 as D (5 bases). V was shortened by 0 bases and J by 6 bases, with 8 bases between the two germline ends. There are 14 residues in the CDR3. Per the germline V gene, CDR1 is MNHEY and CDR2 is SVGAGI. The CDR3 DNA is TGTGCCAGCAGTTACTCGTCGGGGTCCGGGGAGCTGTTTTTT. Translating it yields CASSYSSGSGELFF.

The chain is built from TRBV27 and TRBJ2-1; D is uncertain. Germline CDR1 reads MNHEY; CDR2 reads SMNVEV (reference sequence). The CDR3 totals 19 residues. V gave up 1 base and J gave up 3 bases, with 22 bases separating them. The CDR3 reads CASSLFLIGSSEYYNEQFF. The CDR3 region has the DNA TGTGCCAGCAGTTTATTTCTCATTGGTTCATCCGAGTACTACAATGAGCAGTTCTTC.

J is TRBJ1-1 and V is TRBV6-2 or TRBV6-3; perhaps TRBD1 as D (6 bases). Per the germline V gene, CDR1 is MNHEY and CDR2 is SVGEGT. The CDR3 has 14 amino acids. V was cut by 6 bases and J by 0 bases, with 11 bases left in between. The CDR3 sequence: CASRSGHLNTEAFF. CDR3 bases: TGTGCCAGCAGATCGGGACATTTGAACACTGAAGCTTTCTTT.

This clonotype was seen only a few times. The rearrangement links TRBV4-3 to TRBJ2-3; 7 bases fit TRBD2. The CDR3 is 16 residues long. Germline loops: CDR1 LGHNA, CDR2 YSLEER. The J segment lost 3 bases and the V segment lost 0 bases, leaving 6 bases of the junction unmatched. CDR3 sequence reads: CASSQESGIGTDTQYF. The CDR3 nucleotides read TGCGCCAGCAGCCAAGAAAGCGGGATAGGAACAGATACGCAGTATTTT.

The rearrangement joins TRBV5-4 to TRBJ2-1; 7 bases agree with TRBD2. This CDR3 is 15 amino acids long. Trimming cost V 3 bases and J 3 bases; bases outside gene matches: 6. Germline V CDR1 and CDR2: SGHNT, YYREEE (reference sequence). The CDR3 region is CASSSAGLGYNEQFF. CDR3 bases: TGTGCCAGCAGCTCAGCGGGACTTGGCTACAATGAGCAGTTCTTC.

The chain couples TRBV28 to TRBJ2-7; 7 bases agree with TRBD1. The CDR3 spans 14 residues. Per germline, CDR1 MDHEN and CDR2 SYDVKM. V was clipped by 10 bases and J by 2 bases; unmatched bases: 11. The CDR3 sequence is CANSPRDRTYEQYF. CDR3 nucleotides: TGTGCCAATTCCCCCCGGGACAGAACCTACGAGCAGTACTTC.